The clone carrying this T cell receptor (beta chain) occurred a few times. No antigen is known for it. Amplification of TCR beta CDR3 regions was performed using RNA transcripts as template. RT-PCR in the first round (using the HTBI primer set) targeted the TCR CDR3. TCRdb recomputed calls from the multiplex PCR reads with MiXCR, one row per CDR3 protein. The table includes about 840,000 distinct CDR3 sequences, about 38% detected once. The data derive from a study of T cells in Graves' hyperthyroidism and ophthalmopathy. The study's findings and limits: Most thyroid-expanded clonotypes above 0.001 were also found in blood.

Exclusion followed for patients with uncontrolled infection, other autoimmune disease, pregnancy or lactation. The CDR3 is 13 amino acids. Germline CDR1 ENHRY, CDR2 SYGVKD. V lost 4 bases and J 9 bases, leaving 10 bases between the germline ends. The V call is TRBV10-3, the J call TRBJ1-6, with D unresolved. The origin of this receptor is a man aged 18-30 years with Graves' hyperthyroidism. The sample was blood. The DNA of the CDR3 is TGTGCCATCAGTGTGGTCTCGGGTTCACCCCTCCACTTT. Protein product: CAISVVSGSPLHF.